This T cell receptor beta chain came from a study of control samples from healthy donors and cancer patients. This clone came up a few times. Repertoires were generated with immunoSEQ multiplex PCR, while TCRdb's copy carries only in-frame clones and drops some. This table holds tens of thousands of clones, about four fifths found once. The sample was blood. The receptor's source is a woman in her fifties or sixties in good health.

The CDR3 DNA reads TGTGCCAGCAGCTTAGGGGCGGGGGTCAATCAGCCCCAGCATTTT. Its translation is CASSLGAGVNQPQHF. The V gene is TRBV11-2, the J gene TRBJ1-5; possibly TRBD1 for D (5 bases). Germline assignment: CDR1 SGHAT and CDR2 FQNNGV. The germline V and J ends were trimmed by 1 base and 3 bases, with 10 bases remaining between them. This CDR3 is 15 amino acids long.